These T cell receptor beta chains were read from a single sample in a study of CD8 T cells in Susac syndrome. MiXCR, applied by TCRdb to the immunoSEQ multiplex PCR reads, yields one record per CDR3 protein. Among around 130,000 distinct CDR3 sequences listed, roughly 94% were seen once. The sequenced material came from CD8+ T cells from PBMCs. These receptors all stem from a human donor with Susac syndrome. The CDR3 runs from the conserved cysteine through the conserved F or W. The order of the fields is D gene, clone size, J gene, V gene, CDR3 DNA, CDR3 protein. A D gene is named only where the DNA matches it firmly. The size of a clone is reported for some rows only, either as once, few or many, or as a class for expanded clones.

>TRBD2|-|TRBJ2-3|TRBV20-1
TGCAGTGCTAGGTCTGGCGGGGGTCCTGGCTCCAGGGTCGATACGCAGTATTTT
CSARSGGGPGSRVDTQYF
>-|-|TRBJ1-1|TRBV30
TGTGCCTGGACCCACACAGTGAACACTGAAGCTTTCTTT
CAWTHTVNTEAFF
>-|once|TRBJ2-3|TRBV19
TGTGCCAGTAGTCACACCCGAGGGCAGTATTTT
CASSHTRGQYF
>-|once|TRBJ2-7|TRBV29-1
TGCAGCGTTGTGGACGGACCCGAGCAGTACTTC
CSVVDGPEQYF
>-|once|TRBJ2-6|TRBV12-3/TRBV12-4
TGTGCCAGCAGTTTCGGGGCCAACGTCCTGACTTTC
CASSFGANVLTF
>TRBD2|-|TRBJ2-1|TRBV5-4
TGTGCCAGCAGCTTCCCCGCCGGGACTAGCGATACTGAGCAGTTCTTC
CASSFPAGTSDTEQFF
>TRBD2|-|TRBJ2-2|TRBV7-2
TGTGCCAGCAGCTTTAGCGGGGGGGCCACCGGGGAGCTGTTTTTT
CASSFSGGATGELFF
>TRBD2|-|TRBJ2-1|TRBV30
TGTGCCTGTAGTGATGGACTAGCGGGGGGGATCGGGCAGTTCTTC
CACSDGLAGGIGQFF
>-|-|TRBJ2-1|TRBV4-1
TGCGCCAGCAGCCAGGAGTCGGGGATGCGGAATGAGCAGTTCTTC
CASSQESGMRNEQFF
>-|-|TRBJ2-1|TRBV29-1
TGCAGCGTTGACTTACAGTGGGCCTACAATGAGCAGTTCTTC
CSVDLQWAYNEQFF
>-|few|TRBJ2-3|TRBV5-1
TGCGCCAGCAGCTTGGATACAGTAACATTCACAGATACGCAGTATTTT
CASSLDTVTFTDTQYF
>TRBD1|-|TRBJ1-2|TRBV4-3
TGCGCCAGCAGCCAACTCGGGACAGTTTATGGCTACACCTTC
CASSQLGTVYGYTF
>-|-|TRBJ1-2|TRBV25-1
TGTGCCAGCAGTGGGTACTATGGCTACACCTTC
CASSGYYGYTF
>TRBD1|-|TRBJ2-7|TRBV29-1
TGCAGCGTTGTCGAGACAGGGGTCGAGCAGTACTTC
CSVVETGVEQYF
>-|once|TRBJ1-2|TRBV7-9
TGTGCCAGCAGCTTAGAGGCCCGCTATGGCTACACCTTC
CASSLEARYGYTF
>TRBD1|-|TRBJ1-2|TRBV27
TGTGCCACTAAACAGGGGGCCGCTGGCTACACCTTC
CATKQGAAGYTF
>TRBD1|-|TRBJ2-7|TRBV7-2
TGTGCCAGCACAACAGGGGCACACGGCGAGCAGTACTTC
CASTTGAHGEQYF
>TRBD1|-|TRBJ1-2|TRBV29-1
TGCAGCGTTGAAGAGGACAGGGGGCGGAACTATGGCTACACCTTC
CSVEEDRGRNYGYTF
>-|-|TRBJ2-1|TRBV12-3/TRBV12-4
TGTGCCAGCAGTGAAGAATACAATGAGCAGTTCTTC
CASSEEYNEQFF
>-|-|TRBJ2-3|TRBV29-1
TGCAGCGTTGAAGAAACGGGGGGCCTCACAGATACGCAGTATTTT
CSVEETGGLTDTQYF
>TRBD1|-|TRBJ1-1|TRBV4-1
TGCGCCAGCAGCCAAGAAGGCCACAGGGGAGAAGCTTTCTTT
CASSQEGHRGEAFF
>-|-|TRBJ1-6|TRBV5-6
TGTGCCAGCAGCTTGTCGGGGGTCAATTCACCCCTCCACTTT
CASSLSGVNSPLHF
>TRBD2|-|TRBJ2-7|TRBV6-6
TGTGCCAGCAGTTACCTGACTGTAGCGGGGGCGGAGCAGTACTTC
CASSYLTVAGAEQYF
>-|-|TRBJ1-2|TRBV4-1
TGCGCCAGCAGCCAAATTGGCGGGAACTATGGCTACACCTTC
CASSQIGGNYGYTF
>-|-|TRBJ2-3|TRBV7-3
TGTGCCAGCAGCTTAACCGGGGGGCCCACAGATACGCAGTATTTT
CASSLTGGPTDTQYF
>TRBD1|-|TRBJ2-7|TRBV13
TGTGCCAGCAGCCAACTTGGGACAGAAGGGTCCTACGAGCAGTACTTC
CASSQLGTEGSYEQYF
>-|few|TRBJ2-3|TRBV7-9
TGTGCCAGCAGCTTGGATCCAGGAGATACGCAGTATTTT
CASSLDPGDTQYF
>-|-|TRBJ1-1|TRBV29-1
TGCAGCGTTGAATTCGGGGGGGACGGTGAAGCTTTCTTT
CSVEFGGDGEAFF
>-|-|TRBJ1-2|TRBV29-1
TGCAGCGTACGACTCAGGGTATACGATGGCTACACCTTC
CSVRLRVYDGYTF
>-|-|TRBJ2-7|TRBV5-1
TGCGCCAGCAGCTTCGAGGACAGTACCTACGAGCAGTACTTC
CASSFEDSTYEQYF
>-|-|TRBJ2-1|TRBV30
TGTGCCCTGGACCGGACAGCCGCCGAGCAGTTCTTC
CALDRTAAEQFF
>-|-|TRBJ1-2|TRBV29-1
TGCAGCGTTGCGGCAGACAACTATGGCTACACCTTC
CSVAADNYGYTF
>-|-|TRBJ1-1|TRBV27
TGTGCCAGCAGTTTATCTTCATCATCAGGGGCTTTCTTT
CASSLSSSSGAFF
>TRBD1|once|TRBJ2-2|TRBV4-1
TGCGCCAGCAGCCAAGCGGGACAGATGAACACCGGGGAGCTGTTTTTT
CASSQAGQMNTGELFF
>-|-|TRBJ1-2|TRBV29-1
TGCAGCGTTGACGAACGGGGCTATGGCTACACCTTC
CSVDERGYGYTF
>-|-|TRBJ2-1|TRBV6-2/TRBV6-3
TGTGCCAGCGGTACAGGGTCCCATGAGCAGTTCTTC
CASGTGSHEQFF
>-|few|TRBJ2-3|TRBV7-9
TGTGCCAGCAGCCCTCGGGGGGCCCCAGATACGCAGTATTTT
CASSPRGAPDTQYF
>-|-|TRBJ1-2|TRBV19
TGTGCCAGTAGTGCAGGGAGGTTCTATGGCTACACCTTC
CASSAGRFYGYTF
>-|-|TRBJ2-3|TRBV24-1
TGTGCCACCAGTGATTCGGGCGGGGTCGGTGATACGCAGTATTTT
CATSDSGGVGDTQYF
>-|-|TRBJ2-5|TRBV3-1
TGTGCCAGCAGCCAAGATCTGGGCAGGGTGGAGACCCAGTACTTC
CASSQDLGRVETQYF
>-|-|TRBJ2-5|TRBV20-1
TGCAGTGCTAGACAGGCGGGGGAGACCCAGTACTTC
CSARQAGETQYF
>-|-|TRBJ2-1|TRBV14
TGTGCCAGCAGCCAAGGGGGTCTATACAATGAGCAGTTCTTC
CASSQGGLYNEQFF
>-|-|TRBJ2-2|TRBV29-1
TGCAGCGTTGAAGATGGTACGGTATCGAACACCGGGGAGCTGTTTTTT
CSVEDGTVSNTGELFF
>TRBD1|-|TRBJ2-3|TRBV4-1
TGCGCCAGCAGCCAAGAGAGATTCGGGACAGCGCAGTATTTT
CASSQERFGTAQYF
>-|-|TRBJ2-5|TRBV24-1
TGTGCCACCGTAGGACCGAGGGGGACCCAGTACTTC
CATVGPRGTQYF
>TRBD2|-|TRBJ2-7|TRBV9
TGTGCCAGCAGCGTAGCCGGACTAGCGGTTTACGAGCAGTACTTC
CASSVAGLAVYEQYF
>-|-|TRBJ1-1|TRBV29-1
TGCAGCGTTGTGTACAGTGGATACACTGAAGCTTTCTTT
CSVVYSGYTEAFF
>-|-|TRBJ1-6|TRBV27
TGTGCCAGCAGACCACGTTTGTGGACAAGCGGGTCACCCCTCCACTTT
CASRPRLWTSGSPLHF
>TRBD1|-|TRBJ2-7|TRBV29-1
TGCAGCGTAGAGACAGGGGGCGGTTACGAGCAGTACTTC
CSVETGGGYEQYF
>-|-|TRBJ1-6|TRBV6-5
TGTGCCACCTCAGGACAGTATAATTCACCCCTCCACTTT
CATSGQYNSPLHF